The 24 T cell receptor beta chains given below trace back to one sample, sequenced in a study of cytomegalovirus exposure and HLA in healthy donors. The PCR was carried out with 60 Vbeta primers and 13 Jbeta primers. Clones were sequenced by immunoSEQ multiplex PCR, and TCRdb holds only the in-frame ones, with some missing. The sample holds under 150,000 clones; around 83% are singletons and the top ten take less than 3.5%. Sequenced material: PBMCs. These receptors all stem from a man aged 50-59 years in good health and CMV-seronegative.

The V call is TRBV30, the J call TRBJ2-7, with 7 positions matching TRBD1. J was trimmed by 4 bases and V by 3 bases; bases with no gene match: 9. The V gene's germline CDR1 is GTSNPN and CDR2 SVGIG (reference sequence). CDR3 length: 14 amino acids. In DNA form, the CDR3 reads TGTGCCTGGAGGAGACCCGGGACAGCTTACGAGCAGTACTTC. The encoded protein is CAWRRPGTAYEQYF.

CDR3 loop: CASSVSWGDDGYTF. CDR3 nucleotides: TGTGCCAGCAGTGTAAGCTGGGGGGATGATGGCTACACCTTC. This rearrangement joins TRBV6-1 to TRBJ1-2, with D possibly TRBD1 on 5 matching bases. Germline lookup yields CDR1 MNHNS and CDR2 SASEGT. The CDR3 loop spans 14 amino acids. The V gene lost 4 bases and the J gene lost 6 bases, with 15 bases spanning the gap.

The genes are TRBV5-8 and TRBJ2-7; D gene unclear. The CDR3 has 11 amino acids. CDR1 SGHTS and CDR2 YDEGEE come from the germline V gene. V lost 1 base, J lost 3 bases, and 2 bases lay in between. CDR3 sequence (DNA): TGTGCCAGCAGCTTGTACTACGAGCAGTACTTC. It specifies CASSLYYEQYF.

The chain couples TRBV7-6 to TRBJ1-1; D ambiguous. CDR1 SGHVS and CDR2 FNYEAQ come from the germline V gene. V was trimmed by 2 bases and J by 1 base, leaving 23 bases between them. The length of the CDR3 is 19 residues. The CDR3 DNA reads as TGTGCCAGCAGCTTACGGCTTCGGGGATCGAGCGGGTGGAACACTGAAGCTTTCTTT. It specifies CASSLRLRGSSGWNTEAFF.

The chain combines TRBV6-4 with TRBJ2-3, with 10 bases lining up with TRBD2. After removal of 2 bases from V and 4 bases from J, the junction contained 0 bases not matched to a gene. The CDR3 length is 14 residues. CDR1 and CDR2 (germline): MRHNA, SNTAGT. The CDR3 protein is CASSDSGGADTQYF. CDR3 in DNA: TGTGCCAGCAGTGACAGCGGGGGGGCAGATACGCAGTATTTT.

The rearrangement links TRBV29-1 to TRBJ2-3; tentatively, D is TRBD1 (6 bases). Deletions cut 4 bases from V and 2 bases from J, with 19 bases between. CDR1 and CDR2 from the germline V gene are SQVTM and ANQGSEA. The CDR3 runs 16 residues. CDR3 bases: TGCAGCGTTGTGTTCTCAGGGGTGGCCCTCACAGATACGCAGTATTTT. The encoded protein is CSVVFSGVALTDTQYF.

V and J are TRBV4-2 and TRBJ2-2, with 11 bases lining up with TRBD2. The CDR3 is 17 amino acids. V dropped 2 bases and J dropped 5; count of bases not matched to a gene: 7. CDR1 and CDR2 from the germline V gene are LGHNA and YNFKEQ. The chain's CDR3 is CASSQPNSGGETGELFF. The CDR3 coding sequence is TGTGCCAGCAGCCAACCTAATAGCGGGGGGGAGACCGGGGAGCTGTTTTTT.

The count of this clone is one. The CDR3 spells CASSEPGQGGYEQYF. The CDR3, as DNA: TGTGCCAGCAGTGAGCCGGGCCAGGGGGGCTACGAGCAGTACTTC. J is TRBJ2-7 and V is TRBV6-1; D is perhaps TRBD1 (7 bases). V dropped 3 bases and J dropped 3 bases, with 15 bases sitting between them. Germline V gives CDR1 MNHNS, CDR2 SASEGT. The CDR3 is 15 residues long.

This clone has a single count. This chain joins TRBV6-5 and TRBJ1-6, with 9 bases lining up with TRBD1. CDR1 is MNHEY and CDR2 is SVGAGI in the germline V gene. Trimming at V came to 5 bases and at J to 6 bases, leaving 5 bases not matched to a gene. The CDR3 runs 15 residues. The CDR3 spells CASSARQGGNSPLHF. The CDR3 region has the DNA TGTGCCAGCAGTGCAAGACAGGGGGGTAATTCACCCCTCCACTTT.

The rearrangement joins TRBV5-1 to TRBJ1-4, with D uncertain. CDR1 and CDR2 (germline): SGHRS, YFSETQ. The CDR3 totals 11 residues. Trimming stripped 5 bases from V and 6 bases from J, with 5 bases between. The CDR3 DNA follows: TGCGCCAGCAGACTGTATGAAAAACTGTTTTTT. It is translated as CASRLYEKLFF.

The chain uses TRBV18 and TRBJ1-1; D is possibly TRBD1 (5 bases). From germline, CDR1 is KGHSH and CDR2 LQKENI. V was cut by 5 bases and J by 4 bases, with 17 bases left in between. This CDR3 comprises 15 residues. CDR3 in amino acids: CASSALIGDGTEAFF. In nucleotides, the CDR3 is TGTGCCAGCTCAGCATTGATAGGGGATGGCACTGAAGCTTTCTTT. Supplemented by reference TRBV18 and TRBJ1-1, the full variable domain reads NAGVMQNPRHLVRRRGQEARLRCSPMKGHSHVYWYRQLPEEGLKFMVYLQKENIIDESGMPKERFSAEFPKEGPSILRIQQVVRGDSAAYFCASSALIGDGTEAFFGQGTRLTVV.

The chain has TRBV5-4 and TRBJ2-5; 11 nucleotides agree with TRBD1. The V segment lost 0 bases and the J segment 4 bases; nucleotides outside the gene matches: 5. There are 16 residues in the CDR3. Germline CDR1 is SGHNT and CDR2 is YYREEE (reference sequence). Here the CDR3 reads CASSLGTGGALETQYF. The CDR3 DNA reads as TGTGCCAGCAGCTTGGGGACAGGGGGCGCGTTAGAGACCCAGTACTTC.

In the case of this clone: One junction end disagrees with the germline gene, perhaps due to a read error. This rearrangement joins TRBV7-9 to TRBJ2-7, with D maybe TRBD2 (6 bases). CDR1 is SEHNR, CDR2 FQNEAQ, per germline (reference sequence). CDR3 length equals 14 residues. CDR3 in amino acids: CASSYDGDWPSPHF. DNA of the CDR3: TGTGCCAGCAGCTACGACGGGGACTGGCCTTCACCACACTTC.

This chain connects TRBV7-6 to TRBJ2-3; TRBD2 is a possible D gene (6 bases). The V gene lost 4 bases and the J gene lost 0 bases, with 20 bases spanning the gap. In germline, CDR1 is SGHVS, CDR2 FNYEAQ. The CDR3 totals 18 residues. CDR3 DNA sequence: TGTGCCAGCAGCTCAGGCCCGTGGGCAGGGACTAGCACAGATACGCAGTATTTT. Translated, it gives CASSSGPWAGTSTDTQYF.

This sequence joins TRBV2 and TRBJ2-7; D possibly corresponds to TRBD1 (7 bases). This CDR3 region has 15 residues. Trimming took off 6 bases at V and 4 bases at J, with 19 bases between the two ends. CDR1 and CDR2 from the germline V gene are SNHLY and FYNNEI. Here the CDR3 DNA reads TGTGCCAGCAGGGGGGGACAGCCACAACTTTACGAGCAGTACTTC. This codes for CASRGGQPQLYEQYF.

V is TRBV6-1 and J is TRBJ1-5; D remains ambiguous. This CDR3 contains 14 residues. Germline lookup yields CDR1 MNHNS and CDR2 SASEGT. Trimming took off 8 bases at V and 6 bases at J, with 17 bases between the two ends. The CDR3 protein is CASGASGPSQPQHF. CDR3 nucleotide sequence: TGTGCCAGCGGAGCATCCGGCCCCAGTCAGCCCCAGCATTTT.

The CDR3 is CASSRDRDSYEQYF. Written as DNA, the CDR3 is TGTGCCAGCAGCCGCGACAGGGACTCCTACGAGCAGTACTTC. The chain combines TRBV9 with TRBJ2-5; 7 bases match TRBD1. The DNA end is a closer match to TRBJ2-7, so the J assignment may be wrong. CDR3 length: 14 residues. The germline V gene encodes CDR1 SGDLS and CDR2 YYNGEE.

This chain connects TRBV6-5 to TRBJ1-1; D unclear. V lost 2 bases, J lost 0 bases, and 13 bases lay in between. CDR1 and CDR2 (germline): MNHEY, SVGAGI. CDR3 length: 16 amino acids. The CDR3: CASSYQAAELNTEAFF. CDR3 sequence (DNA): TGTGCCAGCAGTTACCAGGCAGCAGAATTGAACACTGAAGCTTTCTTT.

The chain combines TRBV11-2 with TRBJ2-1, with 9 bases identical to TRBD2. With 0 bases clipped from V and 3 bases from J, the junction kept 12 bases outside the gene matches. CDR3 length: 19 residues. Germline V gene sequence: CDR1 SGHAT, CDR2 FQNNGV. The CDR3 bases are TGTGCCAGCAGCTTAGAGAGGAGCGGGGGGAAAGGCTGCTACAATGAGCAGTTCTTC. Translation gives CASSLERSGGKGCYNEQFF. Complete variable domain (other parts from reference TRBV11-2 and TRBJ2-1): EAGVAQSPRYKIIEKRQSVAFWCNPISGHATLYWYQQILGQGPKLLIQFQNNGVVDDSQLPKDRFSAERLKGVDSTLKIQPAKLEDSAVYLCASSLERSGGKGCYNEQFFGPGTRLTVL.

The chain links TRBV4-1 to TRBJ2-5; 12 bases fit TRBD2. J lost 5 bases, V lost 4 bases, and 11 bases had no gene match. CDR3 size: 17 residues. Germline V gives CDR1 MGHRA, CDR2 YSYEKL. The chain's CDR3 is CASSLNLAGGPRETQYF. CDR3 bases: TGCGCCAGCAGCCTGAATCTAGCGGGGGGGCCTAGGGAGACCCAGTACTTC.

The CDR3 DNA reads TGCAGCCTAGATACGCAGTATTTT. Translation: CSLDTQYF. The J gene is TRBJ2-3, the V gene TRBV29-1; D is uncertain. Germline V gives CDR1 SQVTM, CDR2 ANQGSEA. The CDR3 consists of 8 residues. V lost 8 bases and J 5 bases, leaving 2 bases between the germline ends.

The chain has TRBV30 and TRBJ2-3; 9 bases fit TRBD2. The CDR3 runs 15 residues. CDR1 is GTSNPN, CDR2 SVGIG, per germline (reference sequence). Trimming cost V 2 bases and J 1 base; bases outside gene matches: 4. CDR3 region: CAWSLSGGRTDTQYF. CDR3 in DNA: TGTGCCTGGAGTCTAAGCGGGGGGCGCACAGATACGCAGTATTTT.

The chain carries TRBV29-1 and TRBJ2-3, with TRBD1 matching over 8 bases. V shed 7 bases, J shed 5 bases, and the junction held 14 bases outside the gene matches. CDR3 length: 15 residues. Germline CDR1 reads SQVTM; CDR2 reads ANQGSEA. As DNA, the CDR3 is TGCAGCGCAACCCCGCCAGGGGGCGCAGGAGATACGCAGTATTTT. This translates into CSATPPGGAGDTQYF.

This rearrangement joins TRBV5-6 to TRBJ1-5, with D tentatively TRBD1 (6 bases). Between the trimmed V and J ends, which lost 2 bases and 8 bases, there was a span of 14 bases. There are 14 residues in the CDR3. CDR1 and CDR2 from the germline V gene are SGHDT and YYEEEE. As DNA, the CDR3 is TGTGCCAGCAGCTTTTGGGGGGGCGGGGAGCCCCAGCATTTT. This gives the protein CASSFWGGGEPQHF.